This TCR beta chain was captured in a study of blood T cell repertoires in COVID-19. On the study more broadly: Sites in the United States, Italy and Spain provided acute and convalescent COVID-19 samples. Sources were T cells, B-cell-depleted T cells, or PBMCs; the material itself was cDNA or gDNA.

Deletions cut 6 bases from V and 2 bases from J, with 13 bases between. CDR3 length equals 14 residues. Germline V gene sequence: CDR1 LNHDA, CDR2 SQIVND (reference sequence). Seattle patients were enrolled during active infection and followed longitudinally. Data came from immunoSEQ multiplex PCR; TCRdb stores just in-frame clones and leaves some out. The data show about 290,000 clones, around nine tenths seen once. This TCR derives from a woman aged 30 to 39 with COVID-19, enrolled during active disease. V is TRBV19 and J is TRBJ1-2; possibly TRBD1 for D (6 bases). Sequencing was performed on peripheral blood. In DNA form, the CDR3 reads TGTGCCAGTAGGAGGGCAGGGGCCAACTATGGCTACACCTTC. This encodes CASRRAGANYGYTF.